This TCR beta chain was captured in a study of blood T cell repertoires in COVID-19. Study details: Both acute and convalescent COVID-19 samples were obtained from the United States, Italy and Spain. T cells, B-cell-depleted T cells, or PBMCs supplied cDNA or gDNA.

V shed 4 bases and J 6 bases; nucleotides not matched to a gene: 11. This CDR3 is 15 amino acids long. Germline-derived CDR1 and CDR2 are GTSNPN and SVGIG (reference sequence). In the original analysis: Scientists estimated how many nucleated cells there were by amplifying reference gene primers. Sequencing used immunoSEQ multiplex PCR; TCRdb keeps in-frame clones, though not all of them. The DNA was the basis for D and trimming; V, J and clone size are from that table. This sample has 100,000 or so clones, with 85% found just once. The TCR originated in a man in his sixties with acute or convalescent COVID-19. Sequencing input: peripheral blood. The genes are TRBV30 and TRBJ2-1, with TRBD1 identical over 8 bases. The CDR3 is CAWTGTGRTINEQFF. The CDR3 DNA follows: TGTGCCTGGACCGGGACAGGCCGTACGATCAATGAGCAGTTCTTC.